This TCR beta chain comes out of a study of blood T cell repertoires in COVID-19 (dated by TCRdb to the early 2020s). At the level of the whole study: Samples covering the acute and convalescent phases of COVID-19 were provided by collaborators in the United States, Italy and Spain. Deeply sampled blood TCRbeta repertoires from subjects exposed to, actively infected with, or recovered from COVID-19 were included in the dataset. Nearly every sample came with metadata listing a de-identified subject ID, COVID-19 status, age in years and sex. Where available, HLA class I and class II types were taken from metadata supplied by the sample provider and were not determined by assay-based typing. The repertoires were made available in a free public database intended to serve as a resource for research on the immune response to SARS-CoV-2. The samples were drawn from two sources: the first 160 participants of the ongoing ImmuneRACE study, and about 1,300 subjects contributed by 6 global collaborators. The material from the prospective study consisted of cDNA or gDNA derived from T cells, B-cell-depleted T cells, or PBMCs.

Reading from cysteine to phenylalanine, the CDR3 counts 14 amino acids. The kept DNA is CDR3 alone, 42 bases in frame from the first base. Trimming accounts for 5 bases at V and 2 bases at J, while the number of junction bases matched to no gene is 4. The germline V gene (reference sequence) yields SEHNR for CDR1 and FQNEAQ for CDR2. On this clone itself: Its antigen is not yet known. No base quality information exists; no much larger clone differs at one position. Other DNA sequences within the sample encode an identical CDR3.

Collaborating institutions collected whole blood in K2EDTA tubes following their own protocols. For TCRbeta analysis, collaborator samples were shipped as frozen whole blood, as isolated PBMCs, or as DNA extracted from either sample type. The immunoSEQ Assay, a bias-controlled multiplex PCR, was used to amplify TCRbeta CDR3 regions from genomic DNA. On the authors' methods: The number of nucleated cells in each sample was estimated by amplification of reference gene primers within the assay. To quantify the absolute abundance of each unique TCRbeta CDR3 rearrangement, sequence reads were collapsed and filtered. For each sample, productive Simpson clonality was calculated as the square root of Simpson's diversity index across productive rearrangements. In TCRdb, the immuneACCESS table is reduced to in-frame sequences with V and J assigned. These tables do not hold every clone; where another copy was compared, an unresolved V gene accounts for under half, and the others remain unexplained. Clonal size and the V and J genes are those of that table, whereas D and trimming came from the DNA. For this sample the table gives around 170,000 clones, of which 86% were detected only once. About 3.9% of the sample belongs to the ten largest clones.

General findings and caveats noted by the study authors: The quantity of clinical and demographic metadata differed by source and by participant and was supplied without curation.

The sequence was collected from a woman in her 70s with acute or convalescent COVID-19. The rearrangement joined TRBV7-9 to TRBJ1-2, with 8 junctional bases fitting TRBD1. Sequencing was done on a sample of peripheral blood. The nucleotides are TGTGCCAGCAGCGCCAGACAGGGGAACTATGGCTACACCTTC. Its protein reads: CASSARQGNYGYTF. Supplemented by the reference TRBV7-9 and TRBJ1-2 proteins around the CDR3, the complete variable domain is DTGVSQNPRHKITKRGQNVTFRCDPISEHNRLYWYRQTLGQGPEFLTYFQNEAQLEKSRLLSDRFSAERPKGSFSTLEIQRTEQGDSAMYLCASSARQGNYGYTFGSGTRLTVV.